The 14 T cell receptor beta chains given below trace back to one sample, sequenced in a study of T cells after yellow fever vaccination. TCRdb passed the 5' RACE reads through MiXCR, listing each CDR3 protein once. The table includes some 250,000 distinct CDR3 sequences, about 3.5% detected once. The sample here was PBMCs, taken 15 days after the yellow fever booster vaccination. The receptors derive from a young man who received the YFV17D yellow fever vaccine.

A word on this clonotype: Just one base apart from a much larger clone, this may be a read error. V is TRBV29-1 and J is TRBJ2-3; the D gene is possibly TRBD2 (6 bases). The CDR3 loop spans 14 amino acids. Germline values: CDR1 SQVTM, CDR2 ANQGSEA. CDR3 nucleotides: TGCAGCGTGTTCGGGCGGGACCCCGGGGATACGGAGTATTTT. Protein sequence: CSVFGRDPGDTEYF.

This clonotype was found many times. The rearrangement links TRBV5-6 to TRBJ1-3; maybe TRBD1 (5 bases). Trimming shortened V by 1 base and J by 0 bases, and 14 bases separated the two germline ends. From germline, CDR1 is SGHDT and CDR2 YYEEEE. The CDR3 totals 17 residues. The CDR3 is CASSLWGLLSSGNTIYF. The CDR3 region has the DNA TGTGCCAGCAGCTTGTGGGGACTCCTTTCCTCTGGAAACACCATATATTTT.

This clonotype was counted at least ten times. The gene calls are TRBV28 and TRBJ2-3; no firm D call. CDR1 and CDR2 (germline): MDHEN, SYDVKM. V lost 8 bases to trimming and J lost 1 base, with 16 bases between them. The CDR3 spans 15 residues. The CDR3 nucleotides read TGTGCCAGCCAAGGTCAGGTCCATCGCACAGATACGCAGTATTTT. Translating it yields CASQGQVHRTDTQYF.

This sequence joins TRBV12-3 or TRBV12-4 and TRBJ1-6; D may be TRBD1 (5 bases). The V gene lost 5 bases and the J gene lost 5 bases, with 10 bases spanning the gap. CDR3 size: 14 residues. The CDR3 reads CASSRDGNNSPLHF. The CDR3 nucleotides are TGTGCCAGCAGTCGGGACGGAAATAATTCACCCCTCCACTTT.

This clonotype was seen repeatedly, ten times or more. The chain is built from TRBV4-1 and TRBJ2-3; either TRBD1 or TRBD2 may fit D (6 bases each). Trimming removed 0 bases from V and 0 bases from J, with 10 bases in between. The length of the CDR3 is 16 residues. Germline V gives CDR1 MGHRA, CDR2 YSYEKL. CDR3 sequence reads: CASSQDEGGSTDTQYF. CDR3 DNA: TGCGCCAGCAGCCAAGATGAGGGGGGCAGCACAGATACGCAGTATTTT.

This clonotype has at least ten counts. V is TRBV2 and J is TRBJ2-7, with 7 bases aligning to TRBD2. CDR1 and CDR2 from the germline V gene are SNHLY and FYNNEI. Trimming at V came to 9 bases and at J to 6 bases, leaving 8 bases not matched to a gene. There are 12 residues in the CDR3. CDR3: CASGLEVSEQYF. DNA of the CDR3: TGTGCCAGTGGACTAGAGGTCTCCGAGCAGTACTTC.

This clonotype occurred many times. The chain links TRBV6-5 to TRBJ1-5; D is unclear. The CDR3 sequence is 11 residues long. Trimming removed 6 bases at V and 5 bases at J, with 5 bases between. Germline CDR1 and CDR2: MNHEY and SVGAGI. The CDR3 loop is CASREDQPQHF. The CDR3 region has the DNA TGTGCCAGCAGGGAAGATCAGCCCCAGCATTTT.

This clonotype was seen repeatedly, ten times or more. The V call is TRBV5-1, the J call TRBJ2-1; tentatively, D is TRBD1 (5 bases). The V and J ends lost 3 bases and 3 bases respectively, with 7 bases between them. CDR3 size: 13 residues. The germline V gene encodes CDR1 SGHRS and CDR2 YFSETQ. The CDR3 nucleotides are TGCGCCAGCAGCTCGGACATCTACAATGAGCAGTTCTTC. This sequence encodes CASSSDIYNEQFF.

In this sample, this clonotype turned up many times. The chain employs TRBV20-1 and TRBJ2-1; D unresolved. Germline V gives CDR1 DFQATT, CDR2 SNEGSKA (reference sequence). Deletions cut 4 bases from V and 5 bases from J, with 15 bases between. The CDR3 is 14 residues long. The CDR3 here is CSAIEGSQNNEQFF. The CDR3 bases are TGCAGTGCTATAGAAGGGTCCCAAAACAATGAGCAGTTCTTC.

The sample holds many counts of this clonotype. CDR3: CASSQASGNTEAFF. Here the CDR3 DNA reads TGTGCCAGCAGCCAAGCATCAGGGAACACTGAAGCTTTCTTT. This chain links TRBV3-1 with TRBJ1-1; D remains unclear. Germline assignment: CDR1 LGHDT and CDR2 YNNKEL (reference sequence). This CDR3 has 14 residues. V dropped 1 base and J dropped 1 base, with 7 bases sitting between them.

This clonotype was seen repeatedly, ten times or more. CDR3 sequence: CSASRQGARTDTQYF. CDR3 in DNA: TGCAGTGCTAGCCGACAGGGGGCGAGAACAGATACGCAGTATTTT. This rearrangement joins TRBV20-1 to TRBJ2-3, with TRBD1 matching over 10 bases. CDR1 is DFQATT and CDR2 is SNEGSKA in the germline V gene (reference sequence). This CDR3 is 15 amino acids long. V was pared by 3 bases and J by 3 bases, with 6 bases of the junction left unmatched.

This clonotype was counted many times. In DNA form, the CDR3 reads TGTGCCAGCAGCTTAGTGGGGACTTCCCCGGTAGATACGCAGTATTTT. Translating gives CASSLVGTSPVDTQYF. The chain combines TRBV7-8 with TRBJ2-3; TRBD2 is a possible D gene (6 bases). V dropped 1 base and J dropped 5 bases, with 16 bases sitting between them. CDR3 length equals 16 residues. Germline-derived CDR1 and CDR2 are SGHVS and FQNEAQ.

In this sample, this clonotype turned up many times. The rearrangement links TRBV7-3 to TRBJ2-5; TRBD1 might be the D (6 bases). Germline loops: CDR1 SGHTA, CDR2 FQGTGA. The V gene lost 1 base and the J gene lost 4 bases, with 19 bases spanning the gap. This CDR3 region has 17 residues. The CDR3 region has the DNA TGTGCCAGCAGCTTAAGTCCCCGGGGACAAAAGGGAGAGACCCAGTACTTC. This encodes CASSLSPRGQKGETQYF. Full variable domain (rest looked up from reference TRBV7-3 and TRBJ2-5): GAGVSQTPSNKVTEKGKYVELRCDPISGHTALYWYRQSLGQGPEFLIYFQGTGAADDSGLPNDRFFAVRPEGSVSTLKIQRTERGDSAVYLCASSLSPRGQKGETQYFGPGTRLLVL.

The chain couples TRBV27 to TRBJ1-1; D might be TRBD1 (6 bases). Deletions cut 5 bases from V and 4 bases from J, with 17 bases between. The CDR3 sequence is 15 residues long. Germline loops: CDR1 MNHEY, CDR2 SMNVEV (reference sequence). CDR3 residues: CASSNRAGTPTEAFF. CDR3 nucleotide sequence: TGTGCCAGCAGTAACCGAGCCGGGACACCCACTGAAGCTTTCTTT.